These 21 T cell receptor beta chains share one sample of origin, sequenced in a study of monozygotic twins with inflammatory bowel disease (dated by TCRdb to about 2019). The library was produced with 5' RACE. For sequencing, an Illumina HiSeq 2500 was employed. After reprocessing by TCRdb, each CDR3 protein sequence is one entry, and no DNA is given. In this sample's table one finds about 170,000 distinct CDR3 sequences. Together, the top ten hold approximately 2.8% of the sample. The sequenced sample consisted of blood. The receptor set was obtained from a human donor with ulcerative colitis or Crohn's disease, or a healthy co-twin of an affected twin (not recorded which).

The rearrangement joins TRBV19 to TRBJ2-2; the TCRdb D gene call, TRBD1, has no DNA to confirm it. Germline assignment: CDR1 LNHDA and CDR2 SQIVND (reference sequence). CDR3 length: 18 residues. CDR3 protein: CASRRSSLGQGNTGELFF.

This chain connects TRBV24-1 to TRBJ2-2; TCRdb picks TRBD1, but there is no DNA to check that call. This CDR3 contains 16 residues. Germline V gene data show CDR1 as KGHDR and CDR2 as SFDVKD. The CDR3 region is CATSEPTGGNTGELFF.

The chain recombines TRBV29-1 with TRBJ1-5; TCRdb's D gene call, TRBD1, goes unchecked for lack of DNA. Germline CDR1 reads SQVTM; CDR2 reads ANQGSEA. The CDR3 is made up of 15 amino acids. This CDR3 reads CSVAPTGGGGQPQHF.

CDR3 sequence: CSETAGLYNEQFF. This sequence joins TRBV29-1 and TRBJ2-1; TCRdb selects TRBD2, and the lack of DNA leaves this call unchecked. Germline V gene data show CDR1 as SQVTM and CDR2 as ANQGSEA. The CDR3 sequence is 13 residues long.

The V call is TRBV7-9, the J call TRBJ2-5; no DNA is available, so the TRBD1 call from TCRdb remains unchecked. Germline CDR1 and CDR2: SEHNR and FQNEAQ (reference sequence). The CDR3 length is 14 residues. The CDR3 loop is CASSLGQGEKTQYF.

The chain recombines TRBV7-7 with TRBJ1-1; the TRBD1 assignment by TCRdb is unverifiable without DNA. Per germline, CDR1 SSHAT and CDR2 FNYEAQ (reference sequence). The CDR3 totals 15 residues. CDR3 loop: CASSSLTGGNTEAFF.

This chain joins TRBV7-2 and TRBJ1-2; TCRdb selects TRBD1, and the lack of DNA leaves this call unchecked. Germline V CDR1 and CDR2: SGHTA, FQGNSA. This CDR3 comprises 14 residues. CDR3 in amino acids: CASSLPDRPYGYTF.

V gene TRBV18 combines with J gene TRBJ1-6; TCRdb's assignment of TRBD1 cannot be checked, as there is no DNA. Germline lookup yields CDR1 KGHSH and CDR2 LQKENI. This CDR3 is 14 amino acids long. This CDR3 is CASSPGQGAEPLHF.

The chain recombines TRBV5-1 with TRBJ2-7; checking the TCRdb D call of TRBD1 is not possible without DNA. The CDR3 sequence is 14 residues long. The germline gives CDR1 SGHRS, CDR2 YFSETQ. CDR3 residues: CASSLVGGGYEQYF.

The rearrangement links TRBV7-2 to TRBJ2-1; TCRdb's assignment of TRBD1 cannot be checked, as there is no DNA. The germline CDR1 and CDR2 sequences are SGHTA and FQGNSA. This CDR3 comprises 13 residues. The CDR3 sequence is CASSSPPSNEQFF.

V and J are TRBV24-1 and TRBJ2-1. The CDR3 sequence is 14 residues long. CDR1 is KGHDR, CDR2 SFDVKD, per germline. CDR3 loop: CATSVSDYYNEQFF.

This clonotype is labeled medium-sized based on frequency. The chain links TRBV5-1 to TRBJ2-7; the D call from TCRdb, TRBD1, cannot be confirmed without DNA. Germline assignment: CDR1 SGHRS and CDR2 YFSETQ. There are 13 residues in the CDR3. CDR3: CASSLGTVYEQYF. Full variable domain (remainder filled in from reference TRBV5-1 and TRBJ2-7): KAGVTQTPRYLIKTRGQQVTLSCSPISGHRSVSWYQQTPGQGLQFLFEYFSETQRNKGNFPGRFSGRQFSNSRSEMNVSTLELGDSALYLCASSLGTVYEQYFGPGTRLTVT.

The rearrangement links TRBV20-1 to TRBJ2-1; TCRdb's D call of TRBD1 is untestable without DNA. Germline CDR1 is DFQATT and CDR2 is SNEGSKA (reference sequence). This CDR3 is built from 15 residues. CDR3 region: CSARGPDSSYNEQFF.

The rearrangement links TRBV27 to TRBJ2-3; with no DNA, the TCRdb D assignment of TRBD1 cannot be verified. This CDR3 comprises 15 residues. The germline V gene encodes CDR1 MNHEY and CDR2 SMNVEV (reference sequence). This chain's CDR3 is CASSLLRGLSDTQYF.

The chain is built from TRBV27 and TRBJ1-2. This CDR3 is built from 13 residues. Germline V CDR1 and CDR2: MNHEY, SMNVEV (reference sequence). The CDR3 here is CASSLAHSYGYTF.

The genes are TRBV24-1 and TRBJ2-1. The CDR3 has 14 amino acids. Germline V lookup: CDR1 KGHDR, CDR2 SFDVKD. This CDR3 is CATSDPVVINEQFF.

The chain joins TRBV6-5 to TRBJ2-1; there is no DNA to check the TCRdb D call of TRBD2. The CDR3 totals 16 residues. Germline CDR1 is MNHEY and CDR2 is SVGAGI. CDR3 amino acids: CASSYRGLAKYNEQFF.

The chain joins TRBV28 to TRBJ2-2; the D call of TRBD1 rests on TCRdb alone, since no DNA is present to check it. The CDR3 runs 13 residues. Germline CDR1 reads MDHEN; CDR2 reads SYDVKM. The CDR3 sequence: CATGQGDTGELFF.

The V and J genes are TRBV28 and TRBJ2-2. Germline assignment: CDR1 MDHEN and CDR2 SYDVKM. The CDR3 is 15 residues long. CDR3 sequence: CASSLKWGWSGELFF.

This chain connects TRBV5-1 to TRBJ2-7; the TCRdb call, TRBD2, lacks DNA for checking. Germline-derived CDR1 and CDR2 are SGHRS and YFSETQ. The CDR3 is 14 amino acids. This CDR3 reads CASSTGLRPYEQYF.

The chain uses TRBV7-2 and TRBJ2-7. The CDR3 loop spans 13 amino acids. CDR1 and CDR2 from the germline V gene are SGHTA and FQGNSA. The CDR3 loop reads CASSESMTYEQYF.